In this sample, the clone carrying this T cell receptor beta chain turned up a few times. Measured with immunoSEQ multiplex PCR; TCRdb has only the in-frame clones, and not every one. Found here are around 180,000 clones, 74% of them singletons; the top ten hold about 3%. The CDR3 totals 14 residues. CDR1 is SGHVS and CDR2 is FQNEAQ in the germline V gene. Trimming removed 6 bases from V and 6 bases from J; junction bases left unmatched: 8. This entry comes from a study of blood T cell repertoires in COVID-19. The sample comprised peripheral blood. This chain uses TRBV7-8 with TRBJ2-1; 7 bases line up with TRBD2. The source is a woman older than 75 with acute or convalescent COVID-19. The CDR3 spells CASRRTRWGNEQFF. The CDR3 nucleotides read TGTGCCAGCAGAAGGACTAGATGGGGCAATGAGCAGTTCTTC.